Listed below are T cell receptor beta chains from one sample, sequenced in a study of identical twins. TCRdb re-called the 5' RACE reads with MiXCR, one entry per CDR3 protein. The data hold 400,000 to 550,000 distinct CDR3 sequences, with 22% observed a single time. This sample was also put to use in a study of T cells expressing NK-cell markers.

Sample: CD4+ T cells sorted from blood. The origin of the receptors is a woman younger than 30 in good health. Each CDR3 is given with its conserved first and last residue. Where a row states a size, it is once, few, many or the class of an expanded clone; other rows omit it.

>few|TRBV29-1|TRBJ2-7
CSVSLPRDEQYF
>NA|TRBV6-1|TRBJ2-1
CASSETRKQFF
>many|TRBV29-1|TRBJ1-5
CSAGGGQEQPQHF
>NA|TRBV5-1|TRBJ2-2
CASRPSGGWNTGELFF
>few|TRBV4-3|TRBJ2-1
CASSRTSLSSDEQFF
>many|TRBV3-1|TRBJ2-2
CASSPTLAGELFF
>NA|TRBV28|TRBJ2-3
CASTMQGANTDTQYF
>NA|TRBV7-6|TRBJ2-2
CASTPGGGPGELFF
>NA|TRBV29-1|TRBJ1-1
CSVSTTGMNTEAFF
>NA|TRBV6-1|TRBJ2-7
CASSEAANRVSYEQYF
>few|TRBV12-3/TRBV12-4|TRBJ2-1
CASSFSRSAGEQFF
>few|TRBV6-1|TRBJ2-5
CASSRGLGQETQYF
>few|TRBV11-2|TRBJ2-7
CASSPDWTSEGEQYF
>NA|TRBV10-3|TRBJ1-4
CAISEGQKNEKLFF
>NA|TRBV12-3/TRBV12-4|TRBJ1-5
CASSFMYNQPQHF
>once|TRBV2|TRBJ2-7
CASKVRDSYEQYF
>NA|TRBV6-1|TRBJ2-1
CASSRGYSSSYNEQFF
>NA|TRBV5-1|TRBJ2-2
CASRPRQGPGELFF
>many|TRBV29-1|TRBJ2-3
CSVARGAGASLTDTQYF
>many|TRBV6-5|TRBJ1-1
CASSPGRTEAFF
>many|TRBV15|TRBJ2-3
CATSRDTDTQYF
>NA|TRBV20-1|TRBJ2-1
CSAKWGGSSYNEQFF
>NA|TRBV20-1|TRBJ1-1
CSARDWGRGSTEAFF
>NA|TRBV4-3|TRBJ2-2
CASRRAGGSTGELFF
>NA|TRBV5-1|TRBJ2-2
CASSWGQPNGELFF
>NA|TRBV20-1|TRBJ2-1
CSARGSSNYNEQFF
>few|TRBV5-1|TRBJ2-3
CASSPTSGAATDTQYF
>NA|TRBV27|TRBJ2-2
CASSPDLPTGELFF
>NA|TRBV9|TRBJ1-1
CASSAGTKNTEAFF
>NA|TRBV7-9|TRBJ2-5
CASSLNRVQETQYF
>NA|TRBV4-1|TRBJ2-1
CASSQDGLAGGHNNEQFF
>NA|TRBV19|TRBJ2-3
CASRQGRADTQYF
>NA|TRBV6-1|TRBJ1-1
CASSPAAGRKMNTEAFF
>NA|TRBV7-2|TRBJ2-1
CASSVGGEYNEQFF
>many|TRBV29-1|TRBJ1-2
CSVLSTARRSTF
>NA|TRBV12-3/TRBV12-4|TRBJ1-5
CASSLQRFNQPQHF
>NA|TRBV12-3/TRBV12-4|TRBJ2-1
CASSDRLAGWNYEQFF
>NA|TRBV20-1|TRBJ2-1
CSAGHSYNEQFF
>NA|TRBV10-3|TRBJ2-1
CAIGEGAGNEQFF
>many|TRBV12-3/TRBV12-4|TRBJ2-1
CASSTQAGANNEQFF
>once|TRBV10-3|TRBJ2-7
CAIRPLGPLSPYEQYF
>NA|TRBV24-1|TRBJ2-3
CATSDGGLADTQYF
>NA|TRBV5-1|TRBJ2-5
CASRGQGYQETQYF
>many|TRBV12-3/TRBV12-4|TRBJ2-2
CASSSSGQGMLFF
>NA|TRBV7-6|TRBJ2-1
CASSLAGTSGYNEQFF
>NA|TRBV20-1|TRBJ1-4
CSASNRDRGRAEKLFF
>many|TRBV29-1|TRBJ1-1
CSVEPGGNTEAFF
>many|TRBV7-2|TRBJ2-7
CASSLGAKGEQYF
>NA|TRBV7-2|TRBJ2-2
CASSQWDTGELFF
>few|TRBV5-6|TRBJ2-1
CASSLRLAEGEFF
>NA|TRBV10-3|TRBJ2-1
CATREAQIYNEQFF
>NA|TRBV6-1|TRBJ2-1
CASTTWHMRNNEQFF
>few|TRBV12-3/TRBV12-4|TRBJ2-1
CASSSFSGRYNEQFF
>NA|TRBV20-1|TRBJ2-1
CSARDFRGSSYNEQFF